A single sample gave rise to the 10 T cell receptor beta chains below, sequenced in a study of PD-1 blockade in classical Hodgkin lymphoma. The method was immunoSEQ multiplex PCR; TCRdb's version includes in-frame clones alone and lacks a portion of them. The data contain around 50,000 clones, 75% to 95% of them singletons. Every patient had relapsed following autologous stem cell transplantation, and cohorts differed in brentuximab vedotin exposure. The sequenced sample was peripheral blood mononuclear cells (PBMCs), obtained before the second cycle of nivolumab. These receptors were taken from a human donor with classical Hodgkin lymphoma.

The rearrangement links TRBV6-5 to TRBJ2-7; no definite D call. The germline V and J ends were trimmed by 5 bases and 1 base, with 3 bases remaining between them. The CDR3 totals 11 residues. The germline gives CDR1 MNHEY, CDR2 SVGAGI. The CDR3 bases are TGTGCCAGCAGTAGGTCCTACGAGCAGTACTTC. It translates to CASSRSYEQYF.

The gene calls are TRBV28 and TRBJ2-1; 10 bases match TRBD1. Trimming at V came to 3 bases and at J to 8 bases, leaving 4 bases not matched to a gene. This CDR3 is 14 amino acids long. Germline CDR1 MDHEN, CDR2 SYDVKM. This CDR3 is CASSFSDRGDEQFF. Here the CDR3 DNA reads TGTGCCAGCAGTTTCTCGGACAGGGGGGATGAGCAGTTCTTC.

This chain uses TRBV5-1 with TRBJ2-7; 7 nucleotides line up with TRBD1. Trimming took 4 bases from V and 5 from J; bases not matched to a gene: 9. In germline, CDR1 is SGHRS, CDR2 YFSETQ. The CDR3 has 14 amino acids. As DNA, the CDR3 is TGCGCCAGCAGCAACAGGGGAATGGTGAACGAGCAGTACTTC. The encoded protein is CASSNRGMVNEQYF. Supplemented by reference TRBV5-1 and TRBJ2-7, the full variable domain reads KAGVTQTPRYLIKTRGQQVTLSCSPISGHRSVSWYQQTPGQGLQFLFEYFSETQRNKGNFPGRFSGRQFSNSRSEMNVSTLELGDSALYLCASSNRGMVNEQYFGPGTRLTVT.

This sequence joins TRBV25-1 and TRBJ2-3; TRBD2 matches 12 bases. CDR1 is MGHDK and CDR2 is SYGVNS in the germline V gene. The CDR3 contains 18 residues. J lost 4 bases, V lost 1 base, and 9 bases had no gene match. As DNA, the CDR3 is TGTGCCAGCAGTGAATTTTCTAGCGGGGGGGCCGTGCCAGATACGCAGTATTTT. Amino acid sequence: CASSEFSSGGAVPDTQYF.

This clone was seen once. The chain carries TRBV6-1 and TRBJ2-7, with TRBD1 matching over 7 bases. The CDR3 covers 12 residues. CDR1 is MNHNS and CDR2 is SASEGT in the germline V gene. Trimming took 4 bases from V and 7 from J; bases not matched to a gene: 4. CDR3 DNA sequence: TGTGCCAGCAGTGGACAGGGTTTGGAGCAGTACTTC. Translation gives CASSGQGLEQYF.

This clone was recorded only once. The chain couples TRBV7-9 to TRBJ2-7; D uncertain. The V and J ends lost 3 bases and 6 bases respectively, with 6 bases between them. The CDR3 has 11 amino acids. Germline loops: CDR1 SEHNR, CDR2 FQNEAQ (reference sequence). As DNA, the CDR3 is TGTGCCAGCAGCTTCGGAGCCGAGCAGTACTTC. Translated: CASSFGAEQYF.

The chain joins TRBV27 to TRBJ2-3, with 12 nucleotides matching TRBD2. Germline loops: CDR1 MNHEY, CDR2 SMNVEV (reference sequence). Trimming at V came to 5 bases and at J to 4 bases, leaving 4 bases not matched to a gene. CDR3 length equals 15 residues. DNA of the CDR3: TGTGCCAGCAGTCGGACTAGCGGGGACGCAGATACGCAGTATTTT. It is translated as CASSRTSGDADTQYF.

The chain uses TRBV5-1 and TRBJ1-1; 9 positions agree with TRBD1. With 6 bases clipped from V and 6 bases from J, the junction kept 9 bases outside the gene matches. Germline V gene sequence: CDR1 SGHRS, CDR2 YFSETQ. This CDR3 is 14 amino acids long. The CDR3 spells CASTSGTGRAEAFF. The DNA for the CDR3 is TGCGCCAGCACCTCGGGGACAGGGAGGGCTGAAGCTTTCTTT.

The CDR3 protein is CASSKEGGLIFNEQFF. In nucleotides, the CDR3 is TGTGCCAGCAGCAAGGAGGGGGGCCTGATATTTAATGAGCAGTTCTTC. The genes are TRBV21-1 and TRBJ2-1. TRBV21-1 is reported as a pseudogene. The CDR3 is made up of 16 amino acids.

This chain uses TRBV19 with TRBJ1-1, with no clear D. Trimming took 7 bases from V and 10 from J, leaving 13 bases between them. Per germline, CDR1 LNHDA and CDR2 SQIVND (reference sequence). The CDR3 consists of 11 residues. This CDR3 reads CASTPGSGAFF. The CDR3 DNA is TGTGCCAGTACCCCGGGGAGCGGAGCTTTCTTT.